The clone carrying this T cell receptor beta chain was found many times. The antigen remains undetermined. RNA transcripts gave rise to amplified TCR beta CDR3 regions. The HTBI primer set served for first-round RT-PCR of the TCR CDR3. TCRdb analysed the multiplex PCR reads with MiXCR anew, one entry per CDR3 protein. The sample contains hundreds of thousands of distinct CDR3 sequences, around 20% of which appear only once. The data belong to a study of T cells in Graves' hyperthyroidism and ophthalmopathy. On the study more broadly: Staff took peripheral blood when the initial diagnosis was made, before any treatment began. Findings and caveats of the study: Most clonotypes expanded in thyroid above 0.001 were likewise present in blood.

Germline lookup yields CDR1 MNHNS and CDR2 SASEGT. With V trimmed by 8 bases and J by 5 bases, 13 bases remained unmatched. The CDR3 covers 15 residues. This rearrangement joins TRBV6-1 to TRBJ1-1; 8 bases map to TRBD1. Sequenced material: blood. The sequence was collected from a man aged 35-49 years with Graves' ophthalmopathy. CDR3 nucleotides: TGTGCCAGCGGAAACCGCAGGGGGCTGAGGACTGAAGCTTTCTTT. Its protein product is CASGNRRGLRTEAFF.